Included here is one TCR beta chain sequence, with context. Its matching antigen is unknown. The CDR3 is made up of 15 amino acids. The V and J ends lost 0 bases and 0 bases respectively, with 9 bases between them. CDR1 is SGHDT, CDR2 YYEEEE, per germline. This sample was included in a study of cytomegalovirus exposure and HLA in healthy donors. The PCR was carried out with 60 Vbeta primers and 13 Jbeta primers. The method was immunoSEQ multiplex PCR; TCRdb's version includes in-frame clones alone and lacks a portion of them. Of 65,000 to 95,000 clones listed, around 79% are singletons. General study points: Cytomegalovirus status was reportedly diagnosed by the classifier with high specificity and sensitivity. A later analysis showed that HLA-associated TCR beta chains had undergone more clonal expansion than equally common others.

The sequencing sample was made of PBMCs. This rearrangement joins TRBV5-6 to TRBJ1-2; D might be TRBD1 (5 bases). This sequence originates from a man aged 25-40 years in good health and CMV-seronegative. The CDR3 loop is CASSLGQGANYGYTF. In nucleotides, the CDR3 is TGTGCCAGCAGCTTGGGGCAGGGTGCTAACTATGGCTACACCTTC.